This T cell receptor (beta chain) was found in a study of T cells in Graves' hyperthyroidism and ophthalmopathy. About this clonotype itself: A read error may be the cause here, since a much bigger clone is one base away.

CDR1 and CDR2 (germline): DFQATT, SNEGSKA (reference sequence). Between the trimmed V and J ends, which lost 6 bases and 5 bases, there was a span of 17 bases. The CDR3 totals 13 residues. RNA transcripts served as the template for amplifying TCR beta CDR3 regions. The HTBI primer set served for first-round RT-PCR of the TCR CDR3. TCRdb ran MiXCR on the multiplex PCR reads and lists one entry per CDR3 protein. This sample yields 750,000 to 900,000 distinct CDR3 sequences, of which over 35% are seen a single time; 8.9% belongs to the top ten. The specimen sequenced was blood. The receptor comes from a young man with Graves' hyperthyroidism. The chain has TRBV20-1 and TRBJ2-7; possibly TRBD1 for D (6 bases). CDR3 residues: CSATRDTAHEQYF. For the CDR3, the DNA is TGCAGTGCAACCCGGGACACAGCCCACGAGCAGTACTTC.